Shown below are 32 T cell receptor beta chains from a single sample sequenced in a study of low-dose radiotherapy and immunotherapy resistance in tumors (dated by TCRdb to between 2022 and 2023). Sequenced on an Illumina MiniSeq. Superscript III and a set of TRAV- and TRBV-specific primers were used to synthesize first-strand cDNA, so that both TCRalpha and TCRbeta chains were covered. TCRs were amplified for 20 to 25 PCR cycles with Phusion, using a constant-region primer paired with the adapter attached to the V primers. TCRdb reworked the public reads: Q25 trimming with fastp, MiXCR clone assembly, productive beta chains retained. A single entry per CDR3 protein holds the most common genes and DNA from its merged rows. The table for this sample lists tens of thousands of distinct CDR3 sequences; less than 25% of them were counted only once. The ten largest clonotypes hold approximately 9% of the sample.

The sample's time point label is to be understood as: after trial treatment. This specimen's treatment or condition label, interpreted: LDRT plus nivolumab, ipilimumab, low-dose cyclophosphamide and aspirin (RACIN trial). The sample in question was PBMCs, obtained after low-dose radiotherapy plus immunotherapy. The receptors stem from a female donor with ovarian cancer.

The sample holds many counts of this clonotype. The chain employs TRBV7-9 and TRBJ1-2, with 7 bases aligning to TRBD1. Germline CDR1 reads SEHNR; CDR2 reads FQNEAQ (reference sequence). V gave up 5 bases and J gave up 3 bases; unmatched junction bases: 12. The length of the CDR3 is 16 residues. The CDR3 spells CASSPTPGQVDYGYTF. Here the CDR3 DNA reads TGTGCCAGCAGCCCGACACCAGGACAGGTCGACTATGGCTACACCTTC.

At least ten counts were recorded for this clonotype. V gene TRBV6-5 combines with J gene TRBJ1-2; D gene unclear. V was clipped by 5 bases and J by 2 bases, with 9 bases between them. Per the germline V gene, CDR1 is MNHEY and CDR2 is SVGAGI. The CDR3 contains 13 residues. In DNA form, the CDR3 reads TGTGCCAGCAGTCCCCAGTGGAACTATGGCTACACCTTC. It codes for CASSPQWNYGYTF.

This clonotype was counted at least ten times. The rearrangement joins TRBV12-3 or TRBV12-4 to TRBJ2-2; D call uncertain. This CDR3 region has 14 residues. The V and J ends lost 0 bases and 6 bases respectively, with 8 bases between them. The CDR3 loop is CASSLARQAGELFF. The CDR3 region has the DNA TGTGCCAGCAGTTTAGCGCGGCAGGCCGGGGAGCTGTTTTTT.

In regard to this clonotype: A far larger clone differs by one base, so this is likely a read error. Here the CDR3 DNA reads TGTGCCAGCAATAGGCTAGCCGCCCAAGAGACCCAGTACTTC. Protein product: CASNRLAAQETQYF. The chain carries TRBV13 and TRBJ2-5; TRBD2 is a possible D gene (5 bases). The germline V gene encodes CDR1 PRHDT and CDR2 FYEKMQ (reference sequence). V was trimmed by 7 bases and J by 1 base, leaving 13 bases between them. The CDR3 spans 14 residues.

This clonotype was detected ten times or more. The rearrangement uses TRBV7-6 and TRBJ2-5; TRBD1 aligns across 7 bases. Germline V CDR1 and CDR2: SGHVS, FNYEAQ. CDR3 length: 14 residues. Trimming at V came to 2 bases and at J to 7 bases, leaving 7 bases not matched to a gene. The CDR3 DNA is TGTGCCAGCAGCTTACCCGGACAGGCTCGGACCCAGTACTTC. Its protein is CASSLPGQARTQYF.

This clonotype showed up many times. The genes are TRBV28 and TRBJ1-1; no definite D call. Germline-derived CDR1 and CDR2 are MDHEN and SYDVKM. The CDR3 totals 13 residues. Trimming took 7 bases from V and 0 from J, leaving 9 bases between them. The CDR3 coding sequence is TGTGCCAGCAAGGAGGTGCTGAACACTGAAGCTTTCTTT. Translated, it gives CASKEVLNTEAFF. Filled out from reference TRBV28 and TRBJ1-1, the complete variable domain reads DVKVTQSSRYLVKRTGEKVFLECVQDMDHENMFWYRQDPGLGLRLIYFSYDVKMKEKGDIPEGYSVSREKKERFSLILESASTNQTSMYLCASKEVLNTEAFFGQGTRLTVV.

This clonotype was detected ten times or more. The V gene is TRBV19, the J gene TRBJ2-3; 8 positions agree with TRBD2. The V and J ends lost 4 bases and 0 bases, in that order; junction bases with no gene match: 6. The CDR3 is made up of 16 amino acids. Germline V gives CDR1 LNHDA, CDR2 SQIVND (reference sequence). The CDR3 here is CASSSPTSGSTDTQYF. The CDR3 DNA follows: TGTGCCAGTAGTAGCCCCACTAGCGGTAGCACAGATACGCAGTATTTT.

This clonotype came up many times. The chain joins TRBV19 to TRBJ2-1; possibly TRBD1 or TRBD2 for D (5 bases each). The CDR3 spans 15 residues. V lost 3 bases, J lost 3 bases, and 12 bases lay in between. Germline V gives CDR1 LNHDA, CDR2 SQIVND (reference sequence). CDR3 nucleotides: TGTGCCAGTAGTATCTCTGGGGGAAACTACAATGAGCAGTTCTTC. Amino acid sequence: CASSISGGNYNEQFF.

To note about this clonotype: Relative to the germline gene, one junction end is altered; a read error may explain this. In DNA, the CDR3 is TGTGCCATCAGTGCGGGCAGGGGAATCGACACCGGGGAGCTGTTTTTT. It encodes CAISAGRGIDTGELFF. The gene calls are TRBV2 and TRBJ2-2, with TRBD1 as a possible D gene (6 bases). This CDR3 contains 16 residues. CDR1 and CDR2 from the germline V gene are SNHLY and FYNNEI.

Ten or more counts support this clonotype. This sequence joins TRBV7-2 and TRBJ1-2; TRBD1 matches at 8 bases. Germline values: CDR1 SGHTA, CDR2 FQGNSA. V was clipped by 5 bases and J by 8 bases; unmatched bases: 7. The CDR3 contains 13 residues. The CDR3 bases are TGTGCCAGCAGCGCTCCAGGGGGCGGCGGCTACACCTTC. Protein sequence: CASSAPGGGGYTF.

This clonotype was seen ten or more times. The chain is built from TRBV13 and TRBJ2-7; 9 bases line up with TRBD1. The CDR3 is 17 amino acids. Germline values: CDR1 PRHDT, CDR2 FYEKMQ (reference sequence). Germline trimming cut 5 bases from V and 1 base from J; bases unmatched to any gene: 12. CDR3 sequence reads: CASSPSRAGTGSYEQYF. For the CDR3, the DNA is TGTGCCAGCAGCCCCTCACGAGCCGGGACAGGGTCCTACGAGCAGTACTTC.

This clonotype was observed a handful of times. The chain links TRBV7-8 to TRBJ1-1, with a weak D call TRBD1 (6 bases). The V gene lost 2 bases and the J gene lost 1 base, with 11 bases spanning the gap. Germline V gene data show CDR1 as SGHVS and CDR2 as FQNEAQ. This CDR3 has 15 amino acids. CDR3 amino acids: CASSLTEGGNTEAFF. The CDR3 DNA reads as TGTGCCAGCAGCTTAACCGAAGGGGGGAACACTGAAGCTTTCTTT. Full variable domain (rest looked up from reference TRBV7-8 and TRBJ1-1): GAGVSQSPRYKVAKRGQDVALRCDPISGHVSLFWYQQALGQGPEFLTYFQNEAQLDKSGLPSDRFFAERPEGSVSTLKIQRTQQEDSAVYLCASSLTEGGNTEAFFGQGTRLTVV.

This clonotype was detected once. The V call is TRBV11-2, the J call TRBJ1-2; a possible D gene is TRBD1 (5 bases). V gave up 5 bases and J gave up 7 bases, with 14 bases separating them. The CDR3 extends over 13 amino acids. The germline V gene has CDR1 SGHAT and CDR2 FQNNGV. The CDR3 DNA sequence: TGTGCCAGCAGCGCAACGACAGTTGGTGGCTACACCTTC. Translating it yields CASSATTVGGYTF.

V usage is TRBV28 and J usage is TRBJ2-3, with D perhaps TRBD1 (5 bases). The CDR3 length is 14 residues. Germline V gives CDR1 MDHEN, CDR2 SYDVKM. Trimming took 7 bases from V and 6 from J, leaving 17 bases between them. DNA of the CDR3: TGTGCCAGCACCCCGTTCGGCAGGGCGGATACGCAGTATTTT. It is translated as CASTPFGRADTQYF.

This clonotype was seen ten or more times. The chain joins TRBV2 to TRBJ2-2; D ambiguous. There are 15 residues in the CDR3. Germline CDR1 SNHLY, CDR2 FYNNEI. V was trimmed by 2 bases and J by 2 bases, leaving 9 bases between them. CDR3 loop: CASSELADNTGELFF. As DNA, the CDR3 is TGTGCCAGCAGTGAACTGGCCGACAACACCGGGGAGCTGTTTTTT.

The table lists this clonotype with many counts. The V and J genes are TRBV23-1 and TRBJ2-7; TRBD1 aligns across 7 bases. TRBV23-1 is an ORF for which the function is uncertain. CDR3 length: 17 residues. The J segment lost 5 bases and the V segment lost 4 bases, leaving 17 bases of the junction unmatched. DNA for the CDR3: TGCGCCAGCAGTCCGGATCCAACCGGGACAGTCCTCAACGAGCAGTACTTC. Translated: CASSPDPTGTVLNEQYF.

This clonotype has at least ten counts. The CDR3: CAISEAGGTGANVLTF. CDR3 DNA sequence: TGTGCCATCAGTGAGGCGGGAGGGACTGGGGCCAACGTCCTGACTTTC. The chain carries TRBV10-3 and TRBJ2-6; 9 bases are shared with TRBD2. The CDR3 consists of 16 residues. With 2 bases clipped from V and 2 bases from J, the junction kept 1 base outside the gene matches. From germline, CDR1 is ENHRY and CDR2 SYGVKD.

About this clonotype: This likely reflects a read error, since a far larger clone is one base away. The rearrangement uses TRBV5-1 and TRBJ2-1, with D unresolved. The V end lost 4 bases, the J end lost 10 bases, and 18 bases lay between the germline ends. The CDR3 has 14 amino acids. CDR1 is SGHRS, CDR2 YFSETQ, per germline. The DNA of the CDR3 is TGCGCCAGCAGCACGGACGGGCCTCCCTACGAGCAGTTCTTC. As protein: CASSTDGPPYEQFF.

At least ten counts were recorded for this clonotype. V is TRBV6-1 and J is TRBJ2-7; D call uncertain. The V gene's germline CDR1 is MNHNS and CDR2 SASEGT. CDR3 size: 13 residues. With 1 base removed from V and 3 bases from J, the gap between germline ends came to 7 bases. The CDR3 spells CASSEVILYEQYF. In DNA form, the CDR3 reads TGTGCCAGCAGTGAAGTTATACTCTACGAGCAGTACTTC.

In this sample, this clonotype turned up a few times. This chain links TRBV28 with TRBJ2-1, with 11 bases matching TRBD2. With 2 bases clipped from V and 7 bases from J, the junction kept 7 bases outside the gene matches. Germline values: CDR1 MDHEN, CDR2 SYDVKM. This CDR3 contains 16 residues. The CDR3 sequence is CASSLPTSGSRNEQFF. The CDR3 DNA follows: TGTGCCAGCAGTTTACCTACTAGCGGGAGTAGAAATGAGCAGTTCTTC.

The CDR3 DNA reads as TGTGCCAGCAACAACCAGGGGTTCTTTGAAGAGCAGTACTTC. Translation gives CASNNQGFFEEQYF. The V call is TRBV6-6, the J call TRBJ2-7; possible D gene TRBD1, 6 bases. Germline loops: CDR1 MNHNY, CDR2 SVGAGI (reference sequence). V dropped 7 bases and J dropped 7 bases, with 20 bases sitting between them. The CDR3 has 14 amino acids.

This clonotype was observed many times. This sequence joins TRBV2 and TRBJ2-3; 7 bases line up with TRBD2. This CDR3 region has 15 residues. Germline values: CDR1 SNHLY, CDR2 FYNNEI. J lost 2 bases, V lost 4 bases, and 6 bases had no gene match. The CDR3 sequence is CASSAGGQNTDTQYF. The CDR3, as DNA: TGTGCCAGCAGTGCGGGGGGTCAGAACACAGATACGCAGTATTTT. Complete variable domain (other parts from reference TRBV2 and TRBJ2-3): EPEVTQTPSHQVTQMGQEVILRCVPISNHLYFYWYRQILGQKVEFLVSFYNNEISEKSEIFDDQFSVERPDGSNFTLKIRSTKLEDSAMYFCASSAGGQNTDTQYFGPGTRLTVL.

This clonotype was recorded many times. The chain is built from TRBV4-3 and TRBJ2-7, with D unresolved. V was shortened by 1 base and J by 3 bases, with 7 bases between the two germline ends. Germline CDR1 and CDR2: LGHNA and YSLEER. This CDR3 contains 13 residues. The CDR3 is CASSQVFLYEQYF. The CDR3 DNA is TGCGCCAGCAGCCAAGTTTTTCTCTACGAGCAGTACTTC.

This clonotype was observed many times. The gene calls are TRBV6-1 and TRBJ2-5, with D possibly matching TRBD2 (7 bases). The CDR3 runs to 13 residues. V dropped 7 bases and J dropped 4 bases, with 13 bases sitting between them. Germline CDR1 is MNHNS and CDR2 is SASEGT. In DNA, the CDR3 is TGTGCCAGCAAGGGAGGGGGGGTAGAGACCCAGTACTTC. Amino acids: CASKGGGVETQYF.

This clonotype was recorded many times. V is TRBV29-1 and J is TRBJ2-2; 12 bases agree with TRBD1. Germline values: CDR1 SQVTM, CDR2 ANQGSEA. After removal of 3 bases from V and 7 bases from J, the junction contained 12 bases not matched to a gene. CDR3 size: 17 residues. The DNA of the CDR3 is TGCAGCGTTGATGGCGGGGACAGGGGGCGCCTGGGCGGGGAGCTGTTTTTT. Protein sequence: CSVDGGDRGRLGGELFF.

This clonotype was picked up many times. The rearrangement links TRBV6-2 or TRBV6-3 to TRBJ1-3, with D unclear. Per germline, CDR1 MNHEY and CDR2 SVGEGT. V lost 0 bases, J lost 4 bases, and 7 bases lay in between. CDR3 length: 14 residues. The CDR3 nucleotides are TGTGCCAGCAGTTACTCGAACGCGGGAAACACCATATATTTT. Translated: CASSYSNAGNTIYF.

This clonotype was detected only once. Here the CDR3 reads CASSLPSYNEQFF. CDR3 sequence (DNA): TGTGCCAGCAGTTTGCCCTCCTACAATGAGCAGTTCTTC. The chain combines TRBV27 with TRBJ2-1; D gene unclear. The CDR3 runs to 13 residues. Between the trimmed V and J ends, which lost 3 bases and 0 bases, there was a span of 3 bases. CDR1 MNHEY and CDR2 SMNVEV come from the germline V gene (reference sequence).

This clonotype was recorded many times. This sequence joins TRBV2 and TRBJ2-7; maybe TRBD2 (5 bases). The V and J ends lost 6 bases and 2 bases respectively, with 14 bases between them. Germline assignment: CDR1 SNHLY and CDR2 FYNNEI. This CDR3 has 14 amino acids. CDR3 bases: TGTGCCAGCAGGGCGGGTCGCCAAACCTACGAGCAGTACTTC. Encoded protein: CASRAGRQTYEQYF.

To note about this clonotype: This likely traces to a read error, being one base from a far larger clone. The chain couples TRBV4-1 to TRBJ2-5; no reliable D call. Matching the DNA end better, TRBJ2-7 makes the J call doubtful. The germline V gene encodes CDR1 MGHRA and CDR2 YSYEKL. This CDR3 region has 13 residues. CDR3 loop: CTSSPQMRYEQYF. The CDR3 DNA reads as TGCACCAGCAGCCCCCAGATGAGATACGAGCAGTACTTC.

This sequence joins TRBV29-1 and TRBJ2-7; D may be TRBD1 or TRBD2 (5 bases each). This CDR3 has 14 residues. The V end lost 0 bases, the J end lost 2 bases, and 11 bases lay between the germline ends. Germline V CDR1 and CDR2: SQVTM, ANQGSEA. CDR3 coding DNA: TGCAGCGTTGAAGATGGGACCAATCCCTACGAGCAGTACTTC. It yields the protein CSVEDGTNPYEQYF.

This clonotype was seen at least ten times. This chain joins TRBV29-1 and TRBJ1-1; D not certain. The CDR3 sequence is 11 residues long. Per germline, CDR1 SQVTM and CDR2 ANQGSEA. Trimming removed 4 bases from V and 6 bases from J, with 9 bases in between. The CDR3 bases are TGCAGCGTTGTCAGTGTTCCTGAAGCTTTCTTT. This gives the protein CSVVSVPEAFF.

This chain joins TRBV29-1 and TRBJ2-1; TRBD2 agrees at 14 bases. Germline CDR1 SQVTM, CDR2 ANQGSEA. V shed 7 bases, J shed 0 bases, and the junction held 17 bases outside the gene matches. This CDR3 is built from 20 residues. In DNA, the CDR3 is TGCAGCGCCAATCGACCCGGGACTAGCGGGAGAGGGGGCTCCTACAATGAGCAGTTCTTC. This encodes CSANRPGTSGRGGSYNEQFF.